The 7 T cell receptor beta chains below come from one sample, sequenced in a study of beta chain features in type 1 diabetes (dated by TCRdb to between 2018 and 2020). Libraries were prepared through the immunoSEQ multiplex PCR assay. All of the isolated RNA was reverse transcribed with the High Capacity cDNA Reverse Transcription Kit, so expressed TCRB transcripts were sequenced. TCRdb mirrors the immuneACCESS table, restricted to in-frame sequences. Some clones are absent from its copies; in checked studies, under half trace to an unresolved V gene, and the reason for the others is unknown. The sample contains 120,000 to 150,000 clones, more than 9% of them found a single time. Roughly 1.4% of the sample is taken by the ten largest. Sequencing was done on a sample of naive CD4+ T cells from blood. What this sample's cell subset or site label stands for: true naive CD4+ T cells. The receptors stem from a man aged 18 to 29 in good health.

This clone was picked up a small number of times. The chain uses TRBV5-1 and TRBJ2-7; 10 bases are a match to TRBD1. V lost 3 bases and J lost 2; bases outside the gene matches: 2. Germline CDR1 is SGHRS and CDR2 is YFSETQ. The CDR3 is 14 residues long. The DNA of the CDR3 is TGCGCCAGCAGCTCCGGGACAGGGGCCTACGAGCAGTACTTC. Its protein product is CASSSGTGAYEQYF.

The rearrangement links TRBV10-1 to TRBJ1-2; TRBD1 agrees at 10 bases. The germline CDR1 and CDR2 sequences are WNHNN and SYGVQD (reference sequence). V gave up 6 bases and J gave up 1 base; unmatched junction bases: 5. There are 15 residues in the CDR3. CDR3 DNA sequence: TGCGCCAGCAGCTCCGGGACAGGGGATAACTATGGCTACACCTTC. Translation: CASSSGTGDNYGYTF.

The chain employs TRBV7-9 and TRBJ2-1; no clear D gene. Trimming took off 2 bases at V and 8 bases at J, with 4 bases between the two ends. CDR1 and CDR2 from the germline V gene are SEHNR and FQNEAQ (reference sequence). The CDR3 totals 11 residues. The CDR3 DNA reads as TGTGCCAGCAGCTTACGTCATGAGCAGTTCTTC. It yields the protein CASSLRHEQFF.

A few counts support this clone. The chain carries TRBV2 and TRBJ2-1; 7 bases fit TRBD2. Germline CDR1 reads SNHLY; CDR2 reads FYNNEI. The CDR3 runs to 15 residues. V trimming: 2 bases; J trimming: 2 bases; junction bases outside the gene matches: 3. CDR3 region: CASSERRGTYNEQFF. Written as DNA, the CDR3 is TGTGCCAGCAGTGAAAGGCGGGGGACCTACAATGAGCAGTTCTTC.

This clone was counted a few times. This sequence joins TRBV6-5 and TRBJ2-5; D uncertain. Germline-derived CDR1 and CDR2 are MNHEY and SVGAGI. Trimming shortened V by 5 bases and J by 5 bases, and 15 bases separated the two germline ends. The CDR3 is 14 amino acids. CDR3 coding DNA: TGTGCCAGCAGTCGAACGGTTGGAGAGGAGACCCAGTACTTC. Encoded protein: CASSRTVGEETQYF.

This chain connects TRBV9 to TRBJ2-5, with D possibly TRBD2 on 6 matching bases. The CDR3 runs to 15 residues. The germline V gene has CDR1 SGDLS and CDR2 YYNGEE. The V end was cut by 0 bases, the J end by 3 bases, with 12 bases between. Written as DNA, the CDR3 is TGTGCCAGCAGCGTAGTTGGGGGGAGCAAAGAGACCCAGTACTTC. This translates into CASSVVGGSKETQYF.

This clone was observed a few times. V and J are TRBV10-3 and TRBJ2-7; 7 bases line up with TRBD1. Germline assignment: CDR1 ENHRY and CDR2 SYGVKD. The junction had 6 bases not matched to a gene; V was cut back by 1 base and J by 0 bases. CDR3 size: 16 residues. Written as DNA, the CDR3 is TGTGCCATCAGTGAGTGGGGGACAGTAAACTCCTACGAGCAGTACTTC. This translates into CAISEWGTVNSYEQYF.